This entry concerns a single T cell receptor (beta chain). This entry comes from a study of T cells in Graves' hyperthyroidism and ophthalmopathy. There are 16 residues in the CDR3. Losses at the gene ends were 3 bases for V and 13 bases for J; bases not matched to a gene: 13. From germline, CDR1 is SGHVS and CDR2 FQNEAQ. Regions amplified from RNA transcripts were the TCR beta CDR3 regions. The HTBI primer set drove a first-round RT-PCR of the TCR CDR3. A single record per CDR3 protein comes from TCRdb applying MiXCR to the multiplex PCR reads. The sample comprises approximately 740,000 distinct CDR3 sequences, 13% to 15% of which are singletons, and around 9.6% rests with the top ten.

The sequenced sample consisted of blood. The sequence came from a woman aged 18-29 years with Graves' hyperthyroidism. The gene calls are TRBV7-8 and TRBJ1-6; 9 bases fit TRBD1. The CDR3 coding sequence is TGTGCCAGCAGCTTCAGGACAGGGGACGGTGTTAGGCCCCTCCACTTT. Its translation: CASSFRTGDGVRPLHF.